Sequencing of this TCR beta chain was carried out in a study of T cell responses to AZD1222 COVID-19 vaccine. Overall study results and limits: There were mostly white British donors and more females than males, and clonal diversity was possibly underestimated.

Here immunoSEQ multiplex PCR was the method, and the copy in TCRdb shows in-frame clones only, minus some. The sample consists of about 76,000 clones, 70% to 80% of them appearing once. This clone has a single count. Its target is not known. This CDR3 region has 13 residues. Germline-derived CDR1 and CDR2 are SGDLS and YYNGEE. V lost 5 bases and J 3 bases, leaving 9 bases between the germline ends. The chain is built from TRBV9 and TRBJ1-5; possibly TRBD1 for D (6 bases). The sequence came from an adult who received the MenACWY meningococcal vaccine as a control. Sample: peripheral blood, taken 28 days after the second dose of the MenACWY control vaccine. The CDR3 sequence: CASSGDINQPQHF. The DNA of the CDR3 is TGTGCCAGCAGTGGGGACATCAATCAGCCCCAGCATTTT.